This section outlines one T cell receptor beta chain sequence together with its context. Deep was the level at which the assay was run. The authors distributed each subset's genomic DNA evenly over several immunoSEQ plates. TCRdb's table, derived via immunoSEQ multiplex PCR, lists solely in-frame clones and lacks some. The sample has roughly 2.5 million clones; just over 90% are singletons. The data are from a study of shared clonotypes between healthy human individuals. Germline loops: CDR1 KGHSH, CDR2 LQKENI. V lost 2 bases and J lost 6, with 11 bases in between. The CDR3 loop spans 13 amino acids. Source material: naive CD4+ T cells sorted from blood. As for subset: CD45RA+ positively selected. This chain joins TRBV18 and TRBJ2-7; D ambiguous. This sequence originates from a man younger than 35 in good health. The CDR3 DNA sequence: TGTGCCAGCTCACCATCCAGTGCACTCGAGCAGTACTTC. Encoded protein: CASSPSSALEQYF.